The T cell receptor (beta chain) under discussion was sequenced for a study of blood T cell repertoires in COVID-19 (dated by TCRdb to 2019 to 2021). Study-wide context: Collaborator samples came from the United States, Italy and Spain and covered acute and convalescent phases of COVID-19. The material from the prospective study consisted of cDNA or gDNA derived from T cells, B-cell-depleted T cells, or PBMCs. Subjects who had been exposed to COVID-19, were actively infected with it, or had recovered from it provided the deeply sampled blood TCRbeta repertoires that made up the dataset. A freely available public database, intended as a resource for researchers studying the immune response to SARS-CoV-2, is where the repertoires were released. The samples were drawn from the first 160 participants of the ongoing ImmuneRACE study and from under 1,500 subjects provided by 6 global collaborators. Sample metadata almost always included a de-identified subject ID, COVID-19 status, age in years and sex. HLA class I and class II types, where available, came from metadata supplied by the sample provider rather than from assay-based typing. Broader findings and caveats from the paper: The amount of clinical and demographic metadata varied by source and participant and was provided uncurated.

The CDR3 runs 12 amino acids, cysteine and phenylalanine included. This entry keeps only the CDR3 DNA: 36 bases, framed from base 1. V sheds 7 bases and J sheds 4 bases, leaving 10 bases between their ends. CDR1 and CDR2 were assigned from the germline V gene (reference sequence) as LNHDA and SQIVND. TCRbeta CDR3 regions were amplified from genomic DNA using the immunoSEQ Assay, a bias-controlled multiplex PCR. The published analysis was carried out like this. The number of nucleated cells in each sample was estimated from the amplification of reference gene primers within the assay. Sequence reads were collapsed and filtered to measure the absolute abundance of every unique TCRbeta CDR3 rearrangement. For each sample, productive Simpson clonality was calculated as the square root of Simpson's diversity index across productive rearrangements. TCRdb re-hosts the immuneACCESS table, in-frame sequences only. Its copies lack some clones; in the studies checked, an unresolved V gene accounts for under half of them, and the cause for the rest is not known. V, J and clone size are those of that table, while D and trimming were read from the DNA. In all, the sample holds around 270,000 clones, and over 80% of those were seen once. The top ten clones comprise about 1.6% of the sample.

A second Seattle source provided samples from volunteer blood donors who had recovered from COVID-19. Whole blood was collected in K2EDTA tubes by collaborating institutions according to the institutions' own protocols. For TCRbeta analysis, collaborators shipped samples as frozen whole blood, isolated PBMCs, or DNA extracted from either of those sample types. This clone was seen more than once but under ten times. There is no known antigen for this receptor. Within one base of it there is no much larger clone, and no base qualities were kept. The sample consisted of peripheral blood. The clonotype comes from a woman aged 40 to 50 who had recovered from COVID-19. Recombination joined TRBV19 with TRBJ1-2; perhaps TRBD1 is the D gene, with 5 bases matching. The nucleotides read TGTGCCAGTACACAGGCCCCCTATGGCTACACCTTC. It codes for CASTQAPYGYTF.